This record looks at one T cell receptor beta chain sequence and its context. This clonotype came up a few times. What this receptor recognizes is not known. No quality values exist for individual bases; no much larger clone is one base distant. Based on the germline V gene, the CDR1 and CDR2 sequences are MNHEY and SVGAGI. Counted from cysteine to phenylalanine, this CDR3 has 16 amino acids. Solely the CDR3 DNA is kept, with 48 bases framed from the first base. V trim: 5 bases; J trim: 2 bases; unmatched bases: 8. The data are from a study of T-cell memory formation after mild COVID-19 (dated by TCRdb to about 2021). Regarding the complete study: Most TCR sequence clusters were specific to one of the two donors. In a couple of donors, T-cell clones that expanded and contracted after mild COVID-19 were followed by sequencing TCRalpha and TCRbeta repertoires longitudinally. The cohort comprised two young, previously healthy adult volunteers, one female and one male.

TCRdb shows the sequencer as Illumina NovaSeq 6000. cDNA libraries for TCRalpha and TCRbeta were prepared by 5'RACE using constant-segment primers, with sample barcodes and unique molecular identifiers added. RNA was extracted from every sample with Trizol reagent. Libraries were amplified in two PCR steps, with a second sample barcode and Illumina TruSeq adapters added in the second step. Libraries were sequenced on an Illumina NovaSeq with 2 x 150 bp paired-end reads. The original methods were these. With migec v1.2.7, reads were demultiplexed and then collapsed into UMI-guided consensus sequences. Using mixcr v2.1.11, UMI consensuses were aligned to TRA and TRB V and J templates and then assembled into clonotypes. Expanded or contracted clonotypes were those called significant by both edgeR and NoisET, with noise models trained on biological replicates. For edgeR calls, the cutoffs were a false discovery rate-adjusted p below 0.01 and a log2 fold-change threshold of 1. PCA with hierarchical clustering of max-normalized trajectories of the 1000 most abundant clonotypes was used as exploratory dynamics analysis. The CD4 or CD8 phenotype of responding clones was assigned using the separately sequenced CD4+ and CD8+ repertoires. In TCRdb, the public reads were trimmed at Q25 with fastp and aligned with MiXCR, with productive beta chains retained. Identical CDR3 proteins give one entry, which carries the most common genes and DNA. TCRdb's processing, not the authors', yielded these V and J calls. Present in this sample are about 140,000 distinct CDR3 sequences, more than 13% of which were seen just once. Together, the top ten hold around 28% of the sample.

Summary of the overall study and its limitations: Contracting CD4+ clones appeared mostly in the CM and EM memory subsets, whereas CD8+ clones were enriched in EMRA. Some responding clones were detected in pre-infection memory, which suggested that pre-existing cross-reactive memory T cells had joined the SARS-CoV-2 response. Whether the second-wave clones peaking on day 37 were SARS-CoV-2 specific was not confirmed. Balanced CD4/CD8 phenotypes were observed for clones contracting from day 15 to 85, whereas a bias towards CD4+ was observed for a second wave of clones expanding from day 15 to 37. The study covered only a couple of mild cases, and larger cohorts including severe cases with pre-infection samples were considered necessary.

Ficoll-Paque density gradient centrifugation was the method used to isolate PBMCs. The sequence was obtained from an adult woman who had mild COVID-19 (a few samples of this study predate the infection). The sample titles of this study are shuffled in the database, so cell type and time point are left out; the donor was told from shared clones. This chain joins TRBV6-5 to TRBJ2-2; TRBD2 agrees with 7 junctional bases. The sample was PBMCs or a T cell subset sorted from them (not recorded which). Here the CDR3 is given as CASSSLAEINTGELFF. The bases are TGTGCCAGCAGTAGCCTAGCGGAAATTAACACCGGGGAGCTGTTTTTT.